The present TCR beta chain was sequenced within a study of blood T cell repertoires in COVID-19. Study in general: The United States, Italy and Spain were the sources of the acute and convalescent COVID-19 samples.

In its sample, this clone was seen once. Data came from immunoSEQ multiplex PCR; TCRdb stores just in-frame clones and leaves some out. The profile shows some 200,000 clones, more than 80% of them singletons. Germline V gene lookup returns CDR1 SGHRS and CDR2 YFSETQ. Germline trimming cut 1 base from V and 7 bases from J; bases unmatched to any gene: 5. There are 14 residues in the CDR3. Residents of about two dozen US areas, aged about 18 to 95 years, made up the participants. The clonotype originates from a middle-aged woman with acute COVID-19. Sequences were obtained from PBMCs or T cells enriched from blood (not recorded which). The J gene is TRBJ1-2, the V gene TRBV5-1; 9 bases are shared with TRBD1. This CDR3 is CASSLKGQGAGYTF. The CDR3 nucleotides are TGCGCCAGCAGCTTGAAGGGACAGGGTGCTGGCTACACCTTC.